The 10 T cell receptor beta chains presented below share a single source sample, sequenced in a study of T cells in Graves' hyperthyroidism and ophthalmopathy (dated by TCRdb to between 2018 and 2021). Library creation used multiplex PCR. The sequencing machine was an Illumina HiSeq 2000. The TCR beta CDR3 regions were amplified from RNA transcripts. For the first round of RT-PCR on the TCR CDR3, the HTBI primer set was used together with the Qiagen OneStep RT-PCR kit. In TCRdb, the public reads were trimmed at Q25 with fastp and aligned with MiXCR, with productive beta chains retained. Under each unique CDR3 protein, matching rows form one entry showing the most common genes and DNA. The sample table records roughly 600,000 distinct CDR3 sequences; roughly 15% of these occur just once. Around 12% of the sample belongs to the ten largest clones. Specimen: blood. These receptor sequences come from a woman in her forties or fifties with Graves' ophthalmopathy.

This clonotype was seen only a few times. CDR3: CASSPDWTSLGEQYF. In nucleotides, the CDR3 is TGTGCCAGCAGCCCCGACTGGACTTCTTTGGGAGAGCAGTACTTC. The J gene is TRBJ2-7, the V gene TRBV7-2; TRBD2 is a possible D gene (5 bases). Germline CDR1 SGHTA, CDR2 FQGNSA. Between the trimmed V and J ends, which lost 5 bases and 7 bases, there was a span of 21 bases. This CDR3 has 15 residues.

This clonotype was counted ten times or more. The chain links TRBV6-5 to TRBJ2-7, with TRBD1 identical over 9 bases. The germline gives CDR1 MNHEY, CDR2 SVGAGI. V shed 2 bases and J 5 bases; nucleotides not matched to a gene: 10. This CDR3 is 16 amino acids long. The chain's CDR3 is CASSYLTGTGFHEQYF. The CDR3 DNA is TGTGCCAGCAGTTACCTGACCGGGACAGGGTTCCACGAGCAGTACTTC.

There are many counts of this clonotype. The rearrangement links TRBV28 to TRBJ2-1; D possibly matches TRBD1 or TRBD2 (5 bases each). V lost 7 bases to trimming and J lost 8 bases, with 9 bases between them. Per the germline V gene, CDR1 is MDHEN and CDR2 is SYDVKM. The CDR3 loop spans 11 amino acids. The CDR3 sequence is CASTQGDEQFF. The CDR3 coding sequence is TGTGCCAGCACTCAGGGAGATGAGCAGTTCTTC.

This clonotype was counted ten times or more. The CDR3 DNA is TGTGCCAGCAGCCTAGGACAGGTTGAAGCTTTCTTT. Residues: CASSLGQVEAFF. The V gene is TRBV12-3 or TRBV12-4, the J gene TRBJ1-1; TRBD1 agrees at 7 bases. The junction had 5 bases not matched to a gene; V was cut back by 6 bases and J by 7 bases. The CDR3 covers 12 residues.

This clonotype was seen a few times. The chain couples TRBV29-1 to TRBJ2-7, with 7 bases identical to TRBD1. V shed 6 bases, J shed 0 bases, and the junction held 5 bases outside the gene matches. Germline lookup yields CDR1 SQVTM and CDR2 ANQGSEA. This CDR3 has 13 residues. CDR3 coding DNA: TGCAGCGTAGCCGGGACAGTCTCCTACGAGCAGTACTTC. Its protein product is CSVAGTVSYEQYF.

A few counts support this clonotype. The CDR3 region has the DNA TGTGCCAGTAGTTTTTGGTCTAGCGGGAGGCTTACGAACACCGGGGAGCTGTTTTTT. Its translation: CASSFWSSGRLTNTGELFF. This chain connects TRBV19 to TRBJ2-2; 11 nucleotides line up with TRBD2. There are 19 residues in the CDR3. With 5 bases clipped from V and 0 bases from J, the junction kept 11 bases outside the gene matches. Germline loops: CDR1 LNHDA, CDR2 SQIVND (reference sequence). The whole variable domain, filled in from reference TRBV19 and TRBJ2-2, reads DGGITQSPKYLFRKEGQNVTLSCEQNLNHDAMYWYRQDPGQGLRLIYYSQIVNDFQKGDIAEGYSVSREKKESFPLTVTSAQKNPTAFYLCASSFWSSGRLTNTGELFFGEGSRLTVL.

This clonotype was detected a few times. The V call is TRBV9, the J call TRBJ2-7; D gene unclear. CDR3 length: 10 amino acids. V was trimmed by 6 bases and J by 3 bases, leaving 4 bases between them. Germline V gene lookup returns CDR1 SGDLS and CDR2 YYNGEE. The CDR3 loop reads CASIYYEQYF. DNA of the CDR3: TGTGCCAGCATCTACTACGAGCAGTACTTC.

This clonotype was seen many times. This chain links TRBV27 with TRBJ1-1; 7 bases are shared with TRBD1. V lost 1 base to trimming and J lost 4 bases; unmatched junction nucleotides: 15. The CDR3 totals 18 residues. CDR1 MNHEY and CDR2 SMNVEV come from the germline V gene (reference sequence). Here the CDR3 DNA reads TGTGCCAGCAGTTTATGGAACAGGGGCAGCGGAAGTGGCACTGAAGCTTTCTTT. Its protein is CASSLWNRGSGSGTEAFF.

This clonotype has at least ten counts. This chain uses TRBV20-1 with TRBJ1-6; D possibly corresponds to TRBD1 (6 bases). Germline lookup yields CDR1 DFQATT and CDR2 SNEGSKA (reference sequence). CDR3 size: 13 residues. Trimming took off 3 bases at V and 5 bases at J, with 8 bases between the two ends. CDR3 sequence (DNA): TGCAGTGCTAGGTCAGGGGATAATTCACCCCTCCACTTT. This translates into CSARSGDNSPLHF.

This clonotype was seen a handful of times. DNA for the CDR3: TGTGCCAGCAGTTACACCGCTACTGTGCGGGCGATCACAGATACGCAGTATTTT. Protein product: CASSYTATVRAITDTQYF. This chain uses TRBV6-6 with TRBJ2-3, with D perhaps TRBD2 (5 bases). Trimming took off 2 bases at V and 2 bases at J, with 20 bases between the two ends. Germline values: CDR1 MNHNY, CDR2 SVGAGI (reference sequence). CDR3 length equals 18 residues.